This T cell receptor beta chain was sequenced in a study of T cell responses to AZD1222 COVID-19 vaccine. Note on this clone: No antigen is known for it.

Using immunoSEQ multiplex PCR, the repertoire was profiled, and TCRdb retains in-frame clones only, with some absent. The sample yields about 120,000 clones, over 75% seen once. The study, taken as a whole, reports: Most donors were white British and more were female, and clonal diversity was possibly underestimated. Spike-specific TCR breadth and depth both grew after two AZD1222 doses. Only a handful of AZD1222 recipients, more than five in all, had baseline seropositivity. The repertoires were collected only after the peak T cell response.

The source material was peripheral blood, sampled on day 0 of MenACWY control vaccination. The origin of this receptor is an adult in good health.

The CDR3 is CASSLGYDRGDYGYTF. The CDR3 DNA follows: TGTGCCAGCAGCTTGGGTTACGACAGGGGTGACTATGGCTACACCTTC. This chain connects TRBV5-8 to TRBJ1-2; 8 bases agree with TRBD1. CDR3 length: 16 residues. Germline V gene lookup returns CDR1 SGHTS and CDR2 YDEGEE. Losses at the gene ends were 0 bases for V and 3 bases for J; bases not matched to a gene: 7.